The T cell receptor beta chain under discussion was sequenced for a study of shared clonotypes between healthy human individuals. Assay used: immunoSEQ multiplex PCR; TCRdb lists only in-frame clones, some missing. The sample comprises roughly 2.5 million clones, approximately 90% of which are singletons, and about 0.13% rests with the top ten. V lost 1 base and J 2 bases, leaving 8 bases between the germline ends. This CDR3 spans 13 amino acids. Per germline, CDR1 GTSNPN and CDR2 SVGIG (reference sequence). Material for sequencing was naive CD4+ T cells sorted from blood. Subset meaning: CD45RA+ positively selected. The receptor was derived from a man between 18 and 29 years old in good health. The chain uses TRBV30 and TRBJ1-1; no clear D. The CDR3 reads CAWSDSGNTEAFF. The CDR3 coding sequence is TGTGCCTGGAGTGATAGCGGCAACACTGAAGCTTTCTTT.